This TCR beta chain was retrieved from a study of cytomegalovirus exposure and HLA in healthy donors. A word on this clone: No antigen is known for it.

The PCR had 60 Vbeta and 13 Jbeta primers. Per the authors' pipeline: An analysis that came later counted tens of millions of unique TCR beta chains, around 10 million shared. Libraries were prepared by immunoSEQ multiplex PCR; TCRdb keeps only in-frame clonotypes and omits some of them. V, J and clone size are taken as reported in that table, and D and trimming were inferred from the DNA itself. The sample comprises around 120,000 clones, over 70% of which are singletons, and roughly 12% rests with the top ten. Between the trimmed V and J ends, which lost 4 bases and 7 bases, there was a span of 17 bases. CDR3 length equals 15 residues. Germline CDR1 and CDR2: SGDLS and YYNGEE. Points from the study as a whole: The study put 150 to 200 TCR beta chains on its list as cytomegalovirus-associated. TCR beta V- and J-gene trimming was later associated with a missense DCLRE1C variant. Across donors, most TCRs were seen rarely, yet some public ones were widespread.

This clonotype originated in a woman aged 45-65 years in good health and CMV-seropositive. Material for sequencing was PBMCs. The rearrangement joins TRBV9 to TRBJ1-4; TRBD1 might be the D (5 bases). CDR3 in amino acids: CASSFQSGRGEKLFF. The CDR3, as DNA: TGTGCCAGCAGCTTCCAGTCAGGGCGAGGTGAAAAACTGTTTTTT.